A selection of T cell receptor beta chains follows, all from one sample in a study of blood T cell repertoires in COVID-19. Sequencing used immunoSEQ multiplex PCR; TCRdb keeps in-frame clones, though not all of them. The sample includes about 340,000 clones, 80% to 90% of them seen just once. Sequencing input: PBMCs or T cells enriched from blood (not recorded which). Receptor source: a woman in her forties with acute COVID-19. CDR3s include the opening cysteine and the closing phenylalanine or tryptophan. The order of the fields is D gene, J gene, V gene, clone size, CDR3 DNA, CDR3 protein. A D gene is named only where the DNA matches it firmly. Not all rows give a size; the values are once, few, many and, for expanded clones, a class.

- TRBJ1-5 TRBV2 few TGTGCCAGCAGTCCGGGTCTCGGAGGTTATCAGCCCCAGCATTTT CASSPGLGGYQPQHF
TRBD2 TRBJ2-5 TRBV3-1/TRBV3-2 - TGTGCCAGCAGCCCGCGGGGGGACCAAGAGACCCAGTACTTC CASSPRGDQETQYF
- TRBJ1-5 TRBV6-6 - TGTGCCACGGAACAGGGCAGGGGCCAGCCCCAGCATTTT CATEQGRGQPQHF
TRBD1 TRBJ1-2 TRBV25-1 - TGTGCCAGCAGTGTGGAGGGGGCGATTGCTGGCTACACCTTC CASSVEGAIAGYTF
- TRBJ1-3 TRBV6-6 - TGTGCCAGCAGCCTTGGAGAGGGAAACACCATATATTTT CASSLGEGNTIYF
- TRBJ1-5 TRBV5-1 - TGCGCCAGCAGCTTGTATAGCAATCAGCCCCAGCATTTT CASSLYSNQPQHF
- TRBJ2-1 TRBV29-1 - TGCAGCGTTCGAGCGGCCGGCTACAATGAGCAGTTCTTC CSVRAAGYNEQFF
- TRBJ2-7 TRBV9 - TGTGCCAGCAGCGTACAAGGTACAGGATCCTACGAGCAGTACTTC CASSVQGTGSYEQYF
- TRBJ2-7 TRBV28 - TGTGCCAGCAGTTTATCTTACAGGGTAGGATCTAACGAGCAGTACTTC CASSLSYRVGSNEQYF
TRBD1 TRBJ1-4 TRBV28 - TGTGCCAGCAGTTTAAGGAGCGGACAGGGGGGCAAACTGTTTTTT CASSLRSGQGGKLFF
- TRBJ1-4 TRBV4-3 - TGCGCCAGCAGCCAAGAAAGGGGACTTCTCGAGGAAAAACTGTTTTTT CASSQERGLLEEKLFF
TRBD2 TRBJ2-1 TRBV5-4 - TGTGCCAGCAGCTTGGGAGCTAGCGGCTTACACAATGAGCAGTTCTTC CASSLGASGLHNEQFF
- TRBJ2-5 TRBV7-2 - TGTGCCAGCAGCTTAGTTTCCGAGAGCTCGAAGACCCAGTACTTC CASSLVSESSKTQYF
- TRBJ1-1 TRBV20-1 - TGCAGTGGAGCAGGGAACACTGAAGCTTTCTTT CSGAGNTEAFF
- TRBJ2-7 TRBV4-1 - TGCGCCAGCAGCCAATGGCGGGACTCCTACGAGCAGTACTTC CASSQWRDSYEQYF
- TRBJ1-4 TRBV7-2 once TGTGCCAGCAGCTTAGCTCAGGCTGGTGCTGAAAAACTGTTTTTT CASSLAQAGAEKLFF
- TRBJ1-1 TRBV18 - TGTGCCAGCTCACCAGGGCTTAGGAACACTGAAGCTTTCTTT CASSPGLRNTEAFF
- TRBJ1-1 TRBV10-2 - TGCGCCAGCAGTGAGAACAGGGCTACTGAAGCTTTCTTT CASSENRATEAFF
- TRBJ2-1 TRBV24-1 - TGTGCCACCAGTGATTCGTCAGTACGGGGAAATGAGCAGTTCTTC CATSDSSVRGNEQFF